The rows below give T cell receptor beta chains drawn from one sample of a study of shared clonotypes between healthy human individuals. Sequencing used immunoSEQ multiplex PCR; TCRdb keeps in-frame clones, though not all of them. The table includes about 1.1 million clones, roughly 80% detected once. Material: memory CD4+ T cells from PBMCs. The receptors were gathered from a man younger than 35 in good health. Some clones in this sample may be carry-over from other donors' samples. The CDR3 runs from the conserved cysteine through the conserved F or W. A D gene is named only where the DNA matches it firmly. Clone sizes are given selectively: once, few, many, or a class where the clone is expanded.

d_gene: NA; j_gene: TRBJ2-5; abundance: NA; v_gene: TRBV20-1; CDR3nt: TGCAGTGCTAGAGTACGAGAGACCCAGTACTTC; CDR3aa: CSARVRETQYF
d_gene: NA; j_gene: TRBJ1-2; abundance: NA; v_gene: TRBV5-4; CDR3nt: TGTGCCAGCAGCCATCCAAGACAGCCAAACTATGGCTACACCTTC; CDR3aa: CASSHPRQPNYGYTF
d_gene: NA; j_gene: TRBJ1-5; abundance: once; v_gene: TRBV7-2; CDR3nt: TGTGCCAGCAGCTCCCGAAACAATCAGCCCCAGCATTTT; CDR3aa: CASSSRNNQPQHF
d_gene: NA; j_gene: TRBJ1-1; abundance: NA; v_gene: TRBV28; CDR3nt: TGTGCCAGCAGTAACTCAGAGGGGGTAGCTTTCTTT; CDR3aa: CASSNSEGVAFF
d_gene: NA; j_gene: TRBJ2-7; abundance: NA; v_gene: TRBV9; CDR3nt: TGTGCCAGCAGCGTAGCTTTCGGGGACGAGCAGTACTTC; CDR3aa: CASSVAFGDEQYF
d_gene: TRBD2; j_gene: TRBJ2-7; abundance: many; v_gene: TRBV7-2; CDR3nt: TGTGCCAGCAGCTCCGACGGGACTATGGTAGGAGAGCAGTACTTC; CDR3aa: CASSSDGTMVGEQYF
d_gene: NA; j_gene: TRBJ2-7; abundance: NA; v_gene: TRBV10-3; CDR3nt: TGTGCCATCAGTGAGGCCACCCCGACCGGGCAGTACTTC; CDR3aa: CAISEATPTGQYF
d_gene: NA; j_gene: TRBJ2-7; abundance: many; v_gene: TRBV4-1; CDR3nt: TGCGCCAGCAGCGGAGGCCCAGGGCGGGGGCAGTACTTC; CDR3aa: CASSGGPGRGQYF
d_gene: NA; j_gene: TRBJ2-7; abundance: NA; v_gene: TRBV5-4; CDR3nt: TGTGCCAGCAGCAGGGACGGGAACTACGAGCAGTACTTC; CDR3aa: CASSRDGNYEQYF
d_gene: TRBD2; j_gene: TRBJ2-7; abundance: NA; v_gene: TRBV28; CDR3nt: TGTGCCAGCAGTGTCATGGGGGAGGGTCGCTTCGAGCAGTACTTC; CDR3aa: CASSVMGEGRFEQYF
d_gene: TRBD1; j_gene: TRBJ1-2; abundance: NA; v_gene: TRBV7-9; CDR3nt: TGTGCCAGCAGACCCCCGGGACAGGGTGGTCGTGGCTACACCTTC; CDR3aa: CASRPPGQGGRGYTF
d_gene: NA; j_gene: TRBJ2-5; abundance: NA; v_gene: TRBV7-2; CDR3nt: TGTGCCAGCAGCCTACTAGTTTCTGAGACCCAGTACTTC; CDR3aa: CASSLLVSETQYF
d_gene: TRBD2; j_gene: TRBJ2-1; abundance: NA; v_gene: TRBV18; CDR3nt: TGTGCCAGCTCACCCCCGGGACTACGGGGCGACAATGAGCAGTTCTTC; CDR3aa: CASSPPGLRGDNEQFF
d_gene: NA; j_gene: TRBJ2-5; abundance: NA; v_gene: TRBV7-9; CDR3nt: TGTGCCAGCAGCTGGGGGGCGAAAGAGACCCAGTACTTC; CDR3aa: CASSWGAKETQYF
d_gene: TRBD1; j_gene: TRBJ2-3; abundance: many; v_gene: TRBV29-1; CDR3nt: TGCAGCGTTGAAGGGGGACAGGGGGCCGATACGCAGTATTTT; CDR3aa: CSVEGGQGADTQYF
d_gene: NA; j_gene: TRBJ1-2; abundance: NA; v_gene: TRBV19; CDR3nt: TGTGCCAGTACCCTACGCGGGGGGGACTTTTATGGCTACACCTTC; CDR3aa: CASTLRGGDFYGYTF